These 21 T cell receptor beta chains were all obtained from the same sample, sequenced in a study of T cell repertoires in cytomegalovirus infection. TCRdb reanalysed the reads using MiXCR and keeps one entry per CDR3 protein. The sample holds around 430,000 distinct CDR3 sequences, 40% to 50% seen once. The antigens of these receptors remain unknown. Source: cultured PBMCs, taken from culture after CMV antigen stimulation. The receptor source for this set is a human donor in good health (CMV status not recorded). Some clones in this sample may be carry-over from other donors' samples.

V gene TRBV10-2 combines with J gene TRBJ1-1; D might be TRBD1 (6 bases). The germline gives CDR1 WSHSY, CDR2 SAAADI. Trimming cost V 6 bases and J 7 bases, with 12 bases left between them. The CDR3 contains 12 residues. The CDR3 loop is CASSLQGSEAFF. DNA of the CDR3: TGCGCCAGCAGCCTACAGGGAAGTGAAGCTTTCTTT.

The chain joins TRBV11-2 to TRBJ2-7; 7 bases align to TRBD1. V lost 5 bases to trimming and J lost 3 bases; unmatched junction nucleotides: 13. The CDR3 spans 16 residues. In germline, CDR1 is SGHAT, CDR2 FQNNGV. The chain's CDR3 is CASSGRTGGRFYEQYF. The CDR3 coding sequence is TGTGCCAGCAGCGGAAGGACAGGCGGAAGGTTCTACGAGCAGTACTTC.

This clonotype was detected only a few times. The chain uses TRBV12-3 or TRBV12-4 and TRBJ2-6, with unresolved D. Trimming shortened V by 7 bases and J by 0 bases, and 13 bases separated the two germline ends. CDR3 size: 16 residues. CDR3 nucleotides: TGTGCCAGCACCCGGCCTCTGGGCTCTGGGGCCAACGTCCTGACTTTC. It codes for CASTRPLGSGANVLTF.

The chain uses TRBV29-1 and TRBJ1-5; D gene unclear. This CDR3 is 12 amino acids long. Germline V CDR1 and CDR2: SQVTM, ANQGSEA. Between the trimmed V and J ends, which lost 4 bases and 3 bases, there was a span of 7 bases. The CDR3 sequence is CSVVSDNQPQHF. CDR3 DNA: TGCAGCGTTGTCTCAGACAATCAGCCCCAGCATTTT.

This clonotype was seen a few times. This sequence joins TRBV7-8 and TRBJ2-5, with D unclear. Trimming took 2 bases from V and 4 from J, leaving 17 bases between them. CDR1 is SGHVS and CDR2 is FQNEAQ in the germline V gene. The CDR3 runs to 16 residues. The CDR3 reads CASSLSVGSPLETQYF. In nucleotides, the CDR3 is TGTGCCAGCAGCTTATCCGTCGGGTCACCGCTAGAGACCCAGTACTTC.

The V gene is TRBV7-2, the J gene TRBJ2-7; D remains unclear. The CDR3 contains 15 residues. Germline CDR1 and CDR2: SGHTA and FQGNSA. Trimming shortened V by 5 bases and J by 2 bases, and 16 bases separated the two germline ends. The CDR3 sequence: CASSRYWAATYEQYF. The CDR3 nucleotides read TGTGCCAGCAGCCGCTACTGGGCAGCTACCTACGAGCAGTACTTC.

The rearrangement joins TRBV10-3 to TRBJ1-2; TRBD1 matches at 9 bases. V was clipped by 7 bases and J by 0 bases; unmatched bases: 9. This CDR3 has 16 amino acids. From germline, CDR1 is ENHRY and CDR2 SYGVKD. The CDR3 region has the DNA TGTGCCATCAACCGCGGACAGGGGAGGTCTAACTATGGCTACACCTTC. Its protein product is CAINRGQGRSNYGYTF.

Comment on this clonotype: At one boundary the junction diverges from the germline segment, which might be a read error. The gene calls are TRBV5-3 and TRBJ2-5, with D unclear. TRBV5-3 is marked as an open reading frame, function uncertain. CDR3 size: 14 residues. DNA for the CDR3: TGTGCCAGCAGCTTGTCGAGAGCGACGGGGACCCAGTACTTC. Amino acid sequence: CASSLSRATGTQYF.

The chain joins TRBV7-2 to TRBJ2-3; no clear D gene. Germline V gene lookup returns CDR1 SGHTA and CDR2 FQGNSA. The CDR3 contains 13 residues. Deletions cut 4 bases from V and 10 bases from J, with 15 bases between. The CDR3 is CASSSSLWLPQYF. CDR3 nucleotide sequence: TGTGCCAGCAGCTCCAGTTTGTGGCTTCCGCAGTATTTT. Filled out from reference TRBV7-2 and TRBJ2-3, the complete variable domain reads GAGVSQSPSNKVTEKGKDVELRCDPISGHTALYWYRQSLGQGLEFLIYFQGNSAPDKSGLPSDRFSAERTGGSVSTLTIQRTQQEDSAVYLCASSSSLWLPQYFGPGTRLTVL.

This clonotype turned up a few times. CDR3 protein: CASSFFFSNEQFF. CDR3 nucleotide sequence: TGTGCCAGCAGCTTTTTTTTCTCCAATGAGCAGTTCTTC. V and J are TRBV7-2 and TRBJ2-1; D ambiguous. Germline-derived CDR1 and CDR2 are SGHTA and FQGNSA. Trimming cost V 3 bases and J 6 bases, with 9 bases left between them. The CDR3 covers 13 residues.

The V and J genes are TRBV7-4 and TRBJ2-7; 10 nucleotides agree with TRBD2. The CDR3 contains 14 residues. CDR1 and CDR2 (germline): SGHVT, SQSDAQ. CDR3 in amino acids: CAASTGTSAYEQYF. CDR3 sequence (DNA): TGTGCAGCCTCCACAGGGACTAGCGCCTACGAGCAGTACTTC. Supplemented by reference TRBV7-4 and TRBJ2-7, the full variable domain reads GAGVSQSPRYKVAKRGRDVALRCDSISGHVTLYWYRQTLGQGSEVLTYSQSDAQRDKSGRPSGRFSAERPERSVSTLKIQRTEQGDSAVYLCAASTGTSAYEQYFGPGTRLTVT.

This clonotype was observed a handful of times. V is TRBV7-9 and J is TRBJ2-7, with unresolved D. V was trimmed by 4 bases and J by 2 bases, leaving 12 bases between them. The CDR3 is 14 residues long. Germline V gene lookup returns CDR1 SEHNR and CDR2 FQNEAQ (reference sequence). CDR3 sequence (DNA): TGTGCCAGCAGCTACCTTGGTCAGGCCTACGAGCAGTACTTC. Protein sequence: CASSYLGQAYEQYF. The entire variable domain, with the rest obtained from reference TRBV7-9 and TRBJ2-7, is as follows: DTGVSQNPRHKITKRGQNVTFRCDPISEHNRLYWYRQTLGQGPEFLTYFQNEAQLEKSRLLSDRFSAERPKGSFSTLEIQRTEQGDSAMYLCASSYLGQAYEQYFGPGTRLTVT.

V and J are TRBV20-1 and TRBJ1-6, with D maybe TRBD1 (5 bases). CDR1 is DFQATT and CDR2 is SNEGSKA in the germline V gene (reference sequence). The CDR3 has 14 residues. V was trimmed by 3 bases and J by 7 bases, leaving 13 bases between them. The CDR3: CSARTAGLNSPLHF. The CDR3 nucleotides read TGCAGTGCTAGGACGGCGGGACTCAATTCACCCCTCCACTTT.

The chain uses TRBV12-3 or TRBV12-4 and TRBJ2-4; D unresolved. Deletions cut 5 bases from V and 2 bases from J, with 16 bases between. CDR3 length: 16 residues. In DNA, the CDR3 is TGTGCCAGCAGTCCGATGCTGATGAATCCCAAAAACATTCAGTACTTC. The encoded protein is CASSPMLMNPKNIQYF.

V is TRBV7-8 and J is TRBJ2-1; 8 bases map to TRBD2. There are 16 residues in the CDR3. J gave up 9 bases and V 1 base, and 11 bases lay outside the gene matches. Germline V lookup: CDR1 SGHVS, CDR2 FQNEAQ. CDR3 bases: TGTGCCAGCAGCTTAGACGGGGGGGTAGGCGGGGCTGAGCAGTTCTTC. Protein sequence: CASSLDGGVGGAEQFF.

V usage is TRBV7-2 and J usage is TRBJ1-6; TRBD1 matches at 8 bases. Germline loops: CDR1 SGHTA, CDR2 FQGNSA. The junction had 8 bases not matched to a gene; V was cut back by 6 bases and J by 7 bases. This CDR3 is 15 amino acids long. CDR3 region: CASRIGTGLNSPLHF. Here the CDR3 DNA reads TGTGCCAGCAGAATTGGGACAGGCCTCAATTCACCCCTCCACTTT.

A few counts support this clonotype. This chain connects TRBV10-3 to TRBJ1-1; D may be TRBD1 (5 bases). Deletions cut 3 bases from V and 4 bases from J, with 12 bases between. The CDR3 spans 14 residues. Germline lookup yields CDR1 ENHRY and CDR2 SYGVKD. CDR3 amino acids: CAISERGGGTEAFF. The CDR3 nucleotides are TGTGCCATCAGTGAACGTGGGGGGGGCACTGAAGCTTTCTTT.

This clonotype was picked up one time. The chain carries TRBV12-5 and TRBJ2-2; D gene unclear. The germline V and J ends were trimmed by 6 bases and 4 bases, with 9 bases remaining between them. This CDR3 region has 13 residues. Germline assignment: CDR1 LGHNT and CDR2 FRNRAP. The CDR3 DNA is TGTGCTAGTGGCACGACTCCCACCGGGGAGCTGTTTTTT. Its translation: CASGTTPTGELFF.

The J gene is TRBJ2-7, the V gene TRBV7-2, with TRBD2 identical over 10 bases. The germline V gene has CDR1 SGHTA and CDR2 FQGNSA. V shed 1 base and J 4 bases; nucleotides not matched to a gene: 16. CDR3 size: 19 residues. This CDR3 is CASSLDPPILAGGGYEQYF. For the CDR3, the DNA is TGTGCCAGCAGCTTAGACCCTCCAATCTTAGCGGGAGGAGGGTACGAGCAGTACTTC.

This clonotype appeared a few times. The rearrangement joins TRBV6-6 to TRBJ2-3; 10 nucleotides match TRBD2. After removal of 4 bases from V and 11 bases from J, the junction contained 9 bases not matched to a gene. The CDR3 is made up of 14 amino acids. The germline V gene has CDR1 MNHNY and CDR2 SVGAGI (reference sequence). CDR3 in DNA: TGTGCCAGCAGTTCGACTAGCGGGTTAGATGGGCAGTATTTT. This sequence encodes CASSSTSGLDGQYF.

This clonotype was seen many times. V is TRBV7-9 and J is TRBJ2-4, with 8 nucleotides matching TRBD1. CDR1 SEHNR and CDR2 FQNEAQ come from the germline V gene (reference sequence). Unmatched junction bases numbered 3, after V lost 5 bases and J lost 6 bases. The length of the CDR3 is 13 residues. This CDR3 is CASSTGGRNIQYF. The CDR3 DNA follows: TGTGCCAGCAGCACAGGGGGGAGAAACATTCAGTACTTC.